These 20 T cell receptor beta chains share one sample of origin, sequenced in a study of Ad26.COV2.S vaccination and SARS-CoV-2 variants. Treatment given: around 19 received Ad26.COV2.S at low or high dose, single or two shots; roughly five received placebo; per-sample allocation not given. It was on day 63 after the first vaccine or placebo injection that samples were taken. Profiling relied on immunoSEQ multiplex PCR, and the TCRdb table lists in-frame clones only, not all of them. The sample yields 200,000 to 250,000 clones, 88% seen once. The sequencing used peripheral blood, collected in a trial of Ad26.COV2.S vaccine versus placebo. The receptor source for this set is a person aged 18-65 years who received the Ad26.COV2.S COVID-19 vaccine or a placebo.

This chain uses TRBV30 with TRBJ2-5; 10 nucleotides line up with TRBD1. Germline-derived CDR1 and CDR2 are GTSNPN and SVGIG (reference sequence). CDR3 size: 13 residues. Trimming removed 5 bases from V and 4 bases from J; junction bases left unmatched: 4. The CDR3 nucleotides are TGTGCCTGGGGACAGGGGGTGAGAGAGACCCAGTACTTC. The encoded protein is CAWGQGVRETQYF.

V and J are TRBV7-9 and TRBJ2-5, with D unclear. Trimming pared 5 bases from V and 5 bases from J, leaving 9 bases between. From germline, CDR1 is SEHNR and CDR2 FQNEAQ (reference sequence). This CDR3 comprises 12 residues. The chain's CDR3 is CASSPRMETQYF. The CDR3 DNA reads as TGTGCCAGCAGCCCCCGAATGGAGACCCAGTACTTC.

As DNA, the CDR3 is TGTGCCTGGAGTGCGGCGGGGGGCAATCAGCCCCAGCATTTT. It encodes CAWSAAGGNQPQHF. The chain employs TRBV30 and TRBJ1-5; the D gene is possibly TRBD1 (5 bases). CDR1 and CDR2 (germline): GTSNPN, SVGIG (reference sequence). The V end lost 1 base, the J end lost 2 bases, and 9 bases lay between the germline ends. CDR3 size: 14 residues.

This clone showed up just once. In the same sample, other DNA sequences code for this CDR3. V and J are TRBV10-2 and TRBJ1-5, with D unresolved. V lost 7 bases and J lost 1, with 5 bases in between. CDR3 length: 12 amino acids. CDR1 is WSHSY and CDR2 is SAAADI in the germline V gene. The CDR3 DNA is TGCGCCAGCACAGACAGCAATCAGCCCCAGCATTTT. Its translation: CASTDSNQPQHF.

The chain carries TRBV11-3 and TRBJ2-1; D unclear. Germline loops: CDR1 SGHNT, CDR2 YENEEA. Trimming removed 1 base from V and 1 base from J, with 11 bases in between. This CDR3 is built from 16 residues. The CDR3 DNA is TGTGCCAGCAGCTTAGCGGCAGGAACGTCCTACAATGAGCAGTTCTTC. The encoded protein is CASSLAAGTSYNEQFF.

The J gene is TRBJ2-6, the V gene TRBV23-1; TRBD1 aligns across 7 bases. TRBV23-1 is annotated as an ORF whose role is uncertain. The length of the CDR3 is 19 residues. With V trimmed by 4 bases and J by 3 bases, 15 bases remained unmatched. The CDR3 is CASSPIVGTAQDGANVLTF. In DNA form, the CDR3 reads TGCGCCAGCAGTCCGATCGTTGGGACAGCACAAGATGGGGCCAACGTCCTGACTTTC.

This chain joins TRBV28 and TRBJ2-1, with 8 bases matching TRBD1. With 5 bases clipped from V and 8 bases from J, the junction kept 2 bases outside the gene matches. The CDR3 consists of 12 residues. CDR1 and CDR2 (germline): MDHEN, SYDVKM. The CDR3, as DNA: TGTGCCAGCAGTCCGGACAGGGATGAGCAGTTCTTC. This encodes CASSPDRDEQFF.

The genes are TRBV3-1 (or the pseudogene TRBV3-2) and TRBJ2-7; D uncertain. V was shortened by 0 bases and J by 5 bases, with 5 bases between the two germline ends. Germline values: CDR1 LGHDT, CDR2 YNNKEL (reference sequence). The CDR3 runs 12 residues. Written as DNA, the CDR3 is TGTGCCAGCAGCCAAGAGACAAACGAGCAGTACTTC. Translating it yields CASSQETNEQYF.

This rearrangement joins TRBV3-1 (or the pseudogene TRBV3-2) to TRBJ2-7; 10 bases map to TRBD2. With 3 bases clipped from V and 4 bases from J, the junction kept 6 bases outside the gene matches. The CDR3 totals 15 residues. Germline V gene sequence: CDR1 LGHDT, CDR2 YNNKEL (reference sequence). CDR3 amino acids: CASSQVSGGRYEQYF. Here the CDR3 DNA reads TGTGCCAGCAGCCAGGTTAGCGGGGGGAGATACGAGCAGTACTTC.

This clone was observed a single time. The chain carries TRBV9 and TRBJ1-4; 7 bases are a match to TRBD1. J gave up 8 bases and V 1 base, and 8 bases lay outside the gene matches. CDR1 is SGDLS, CDR2 YYNGEE, per germline. CDR3 size: 15 residues. In nucleotides, the CDR3 is TGTGCCAGCAGCGTACAGTCAGGGGGTGGGGAAAAACTGTTTTTT. This translates into CASSVQSGGGEKLFF.

The V gene is TRBV10-2, the J gene TRBJ2-2, with 8 bases lining up with TRBD1. Germline V gene sequence: CDR1 WSHSY, CDR2 SAAADI. CDR3 size: 15 residues. J was trimmed by 3 bases and V by 7 bases; bases with no gene match: 7. The DNA of the CDR3 is TGCGCCAGCATCCCAGGACAGGGAGACACCGGGGAGCTGTTTTTT. This codes for CASIPGQGDTGELFF.

The rearrangement joins TRBV6-5 to TRBJ2-7, with D possibly matching TRBD1 (5 bases). From germline, CDR1 is MNHEY and CDR2 SVGAGI. V lost 8 bases and J 4 bases, leaving 15 bases between the germline ends. The CDR3 is made up of 13 amino acids. CDR3 protein: CASASEGVYEQYF. In nucleotides, the CDR3 is TGTGCCAGCGCTTCCGAAGGGGTGTACGAGCAGTACTTC.

J is TRBJ1-4 and V is TRBV6-5, with unresolved D. The germline V gene encodes CDR1 MNHEY and CDR2 SVGAGI. Between the trimmed V and J ends, which lost 6 bases and 7 bases, there was a span of 15 bases. The CDR3 length is 14 residues. CDR3 DNA sequence: TGTGCCAGCAGATCCCAGCCTTCGGGTGAAAAACTGTTTTTT. Translated, it gives CASRSQPSGEKLFF.

The chain employs TRBV7-2 and TRBJ2-1, with D perhaps matching TRBD1 (6 bases). CDR3 size: 16 residues. V was cut by 5 bases and J by 1 base, with 15 bases left in between. CDR1 is SGHTA and CDR2 is FQGNSA in the germline V gene. CDR3 sequence reads: CASSLLTGGSYNEQFF. The CDR3 nucleotides are TGTGCCAGCAGCCTCTTGACAGGAGGATCCTACAATGAGCAGTTCTTC. Full variable domain (outside the CDR3, taken from reference TRBV7-2 and TRBJ2-1): GAGVSQSPSNKVTEKGKDVELRCDPISGHTALYWYRQSLGQGLEFLIYFQGNSAPDKSGLPSDRFSAERTGGSVSTLTIQRTQQEDSAVYLCASSLLTGGSYNEQFFGPGTRLTVL.

This sequence joins TRBV7-8 and TRBJ2-7, with 12 bases fitting TRBD2. Trimming at V came to 7 bases and at J to 5 bases, leaving 9 bases not matched to a gene. This CDR3 spans 15 amino acids. Germline V gene lookup returns CDR1 SGHVS and CDR2 FQNEAQ. The CDR3 DNA is TGTGCCAGCACCCAAAGACTAGCGGGAGCCCACGAGCAGTACTTC. It specifies CASTQRLAGAHEQYF.

The gene calls are TRBV12-3 or TRBV12-4 and TRBJ2-1; no definite D call. The CDR3 loop spans 12 amino acids. Trimming stripped 1 base from V and 6 bases from J, with 4 bases between. The CDR3 DNA follows: TGTGCCAGCAGTTTAGTCCCCAATGAGCAGTTCTTC. As protein: CASSLVPNEQFF.

The rearrangement links TRBV4-1 to TRBJ1-4; D unclear. The germline gives CDR1 MGHRA, CDR2 YSYEKL. Trimming stripped 3 bases from V and 7 bases from J, with 9 bases between. This CDR3 has 13 amino acids. In nucleotides, the CDR3 is TGCGCCAGCAGCCACCTCCCGGGTGAAAAACTGTTTTTT. Translating gives CASSHLPGEKLFF.

The chain couples TRBV19 to TRBJ1-3, with D unclear. The CDR3 extends over 14 amino acids. The V and J ends lost 3 bases and 3 bases respectively, with 9 bases between them. The germline gives CDR1 LNHDA, CDR2 SQIVND (reference sequence). The CDR3 is CASSISPLGNTIYF. CDR3 DNA sequence: TGTGCCAGTAGTATTTCCCCGCTTGGAAACACCATATATTTT.

V gene TRBV21-1 combines with J gene TRBJ2-3; the table gives TRBD2 as D, unverified against the DNA. TRBV21-1 is termed a pseudogene. This CDR3 has 19 amino acids. The chain's CDR3 is CASSPRGILASVGTDTQYF. Written as DNA, the CDR3 is TGTGCCAGCAGCCCCCGTGGGATACTAGCGTCCGTGGGCACAGATACGCAGTATTTT.

The J gene is TRBJ1-2, the V gene TRBV29-1, with D uncertain. CDR3 length: 14 amino acids. Trimming removed 8 bases from V and 8 bases from J, with 24 bases in between. CDR1 and CDR2 (germline): SQVTM, ANQGSEA. The DNA of the CDR3 is TGCAGCACAGATGGGTCGCCCACCCGTAGGGGCTACACCTTC. It translates to CSTDGSPTRRGYTF. The whole variable domain, remainder taken from reference TRBV29-1 and TRBJ1-2, is SAVISQKPSRDICQRGTSLTIQCQVDSQVTMMFWYRQQPGQSLTLIATANQGSEATYESGFVIDKFPISRPNLTFSTLTVSNMSPEDSSIYLCSTDGSPTRRGYTFGSGTRLTVV.